The 26 T cell receptor beta chains in this list originate from one sample, sequenced in a study of regulatory T cells in long-lasting Graves disease. Regarding time point: newly diagnosed GD, antithyroid drugs for less than 3 months. RNA isolated from PBMCs was used to make the TCR library. Building the TCR beta libraries relied on iRepertoire HTBI primers, and CDR3 regions underwent Arm-PCR. TCRdb analysed the multiplex PCR reads with MiXCR anew, one entry per CDR3 protein. The top ten hold approximately 20% of the sample, which has some 230,000 distinct CDR3 sequences, about 16% seen once. Source: peripheral blood mononuclear cells (PBMCs), taken at new diagnosis, from a patient treated with antithyroid drugs. The source of these receptors is a female donor with Graves disease.

This clonotype was seen many times. The chain combines TRBV5-6 with TRBJ1-5; D is possibly TRBD1 (6 bases). The CDR3 extends over 16 amino acids. Trimming shortened V by 2 bases and J by 0 bases, and 12 bases separated the two germline ends. Germline V CDR1 and CDR2: SGHDT, YYEEEE. The CDR3 protein is CASSLSRQDSNQPQHF. Here the CDR3 DNA reads TGTGCCAGCAGCTTATCACGACAGGATAGCAATCAGCCCCAGCATTTT.

This clonotype was counted ten times or more. This sequence joins TRBV12-3 or TRBV12-4 and TRBJ2-3, with a weak D call TRBD1 (5 bases). This CDR3 contains 15 residues. V was pared by 6 bases and J by 6 bases, with 19 bases between. CDR3 nucleotides: TGTGCCAGCAGCCCTGGGGCTAAAAGAATGGATACGCAGTATTTT. The encoded protein is CASSPGAKRMDTQYF.

This clonotype was counted many times. The chain combines TRBV11-2 with TRBJ2-1; 13 positions match TRBD2. CDR3 length: 16 residues. The V and J ends lost 3 bases and 4 bases, in that order; junction bases with no gene match: 3. Per the germline V gene, CDR1 is SGHAT and CDR2 is FQNNGV. The CDR3 region is CASSFQLAGGYNEQFF. The CDR3 DNA reads as TGTGCCAGCAGCTTCCAACTAGCGGGAGGGTACAATGAGCAGTTCTTC.

This clonotype was observed many times. The chain combines TRBV7-2 with TRBJ2-7; no clear D. CDR1 is SGHTA, CDR2 FQGNSA, per germline. The CDR3 consists of 14 residues. The V and J ends lost 2 bases and 2 bases respectively, with 10 bases between them. The DNA of the CDR3 is TGTGCCAGCAGCTTAATTCTAGATACCTACGAGCAGTACTTC. As protein: CASSLILDTYEQYF.

This clonotype was seen many times. The chain uses TRBV30 and TRBJ2-1; D is undetermined. The CDR3 consists of 13 residues. The V and J ends lost 0 bases and 7 bases respectively, with 10 bases between them. Per germline, CDR1 GTSNPN and CDR2 SVGIG (reference sequence). DNA for the CDR3: TGTGCCTGGAGTGTAGCGCTTCAGAATGAGCAGTTCTTC. This gives the protein CAWSVALQNEQFF.

This clonotype was picked up many times. This rearrangement joins TRBV30 to TRBJ1-5; 9 bases line up with TRBD1. Trimming took 5 bases from V and 6 from J; bases not matched to a gene: 2. The germline gives CDR1 GTSNPN, CDR2 SVGIG (reference sequence). This CDR3 has 12 amino acids. The CDR3 here is CAWGQGRQPQHF. CDR3 DNA: TGTGCCTGGGGACAGGGGCGTCAGCCCCAGCATTTT.

This clonotype was observed a few times. The chain is built from TRBV6-5 and TRBJ1-2; D is possibly TRBD1 (6 bases). The CDR3 contains 13 residues. V was clipped by 2 bases and J by 5 bases, with 9 bases between them. Germline V CDR1 and CDR2: MNHEY, SVGAGI. CDR3 nucleotides: TGTGCCAGCAGTTACGGAGGGGGGTATGGCTACACCTTC. Protein sequence: CASSYGGGYGYTF.

This clonotype was seen at least ten times. J is TRBJ2-1 and V is TRBV7-3; D may be TRBD2 (6 bases). Trimming took 5 bases from V and 12 from J, leaving 17 bases between them. This CDR3 spans 13 amino acids. The germline CDR1 and CDR2 sequences are SGHTA and FQGTGA. Here the CDR3 reads CASSAYGEDWQFF. The CDR3 DNA is TGTGCCAGCAGCGCGTACGGGGAGGATTGGCAGTTCTTC. The full variable domain, its missing parts supplied by reference TRBV7-3 and TRBJ2-1, is GAGVSQTPSNKVTEKGKYVELRCDPISGHTALYWYRQSLGQGPEFLIYFQGTGAADDSGLPNDRFFAVRPEGSVSTLKIQRTERGDSAVYLCASSAYGEDWQFFGPGTRLTVL.

This clonotype showed up many times. The chain joins TRBV10-3 to TRBJ2-5; D is possibly TRBD2 (5 bases). Germline V gives CDR1 ENHRY, CDR2 SYGVKD. Trimming removed 5 bases from V and 3 bases from J, with 13 bases in between. The CDR3 loop spans 14 amino acids. The CDR3 nucleotides read TGTGCCATCAGTTATATGGACTCCAAAGAGACCCAGTACTTC. Protein: CAISYMDSKETQYF.

Ten or more counts support this clonotype. V usage is TRBV20-1 and J usage is TRBJ2-1; weak D call: TRBD1 (6 bases). CDR1 is DFQATT, CDR2 SNEGSKA, per germline (reference sequence). This CDR3 has 13 amino acids. Trimming removed 5 bases at V and 2 bases at J, with 10 bases between. CDR3 DNA: TGCAGTGCTCCCGACAGGACCTACAATGAGCAGTTCTTC. It is translated as CSAPDRTYNEQFF.

This sequence joins TRBV18 and TRBJ2-5; 7 positions agree with TRBD2. This CDR3 region has 14 residues. Trimming at V came to 3 bases and at J to 1 base, leaving 2 bases not matched to a gene. Germline CDR1 and CDR2: KGHSH and LQKENI. CDR3 nucleotide sequence: TGTGCCAGCTCACCCGGGACTACCCAAGAGACCCAGTACTTC. This encodes CASSPGTTQETQYF. Based on the CDR3 plus reference TRBV18 and TRBJ2-5, the full variable domain is NAGVMQNPRHLVRRRGQEARLRCSPMKGHSHVYWYRQLPEEGLKFMVYLQKENIIDESGMPKERFSAEFPKEGPSILRIQQVVRGDSAAYFCASSPGTTQETQYFGPGTRLLVL.

This clonotype was seen at least ten times. The CDR3 loop is CAWSVGTGGFSGNTIYF. The CDR3 DNA follows: TGTGCCTGGAGTGTGGGGACAGGGGGCTTCTCTGGAAACACCATATATTTT. This chain uses TRBV30 with TRBJ1-3; 12 nucleotides agree with TRBD1. Germline values: CDR1 GTSNPN, CDR2 SVGIG (reference sequence). The CDR3 loop spans 17 amino acids. With V trimmed by 0 bases and J by 0 bases, 3 bases remained unmatched.

This clonotype came up many times. The rearrangement links TRBV24-1 to TRBJ2-7; D unresolved. With 3 bases removed from V and 11 bases from J, the gap between germline ends came to 10 bases. Germline CDR1 and CDR2: KGHDR and SFDVKD. This CDR3 is 11 amino acids long. CDR3 sequence: CATSDLGLEYF. The CDR3 DNA follows: TGTGCCACCAGTGATCTGGGGTTGGAGTACTTC.

This clonotype showed up many times. This sequence joins TRBV6-5 and TRBJ2-2; TRBD2 agrees at 9 bases. Trimming cost V 0 bases and J 2 bases; bases outside gene matches: 1. The CDR3 is 16 amino acids. Per the germline V gene, CDR1 is MNHEY and CDR2 is SVGAGI. The CDR3 DNA reads as TGTGCCAGCAGTTACTCTAGCGGGAGTAACACCGGGGAGCTGTTTTTT. Encoded protein: CASSYSSGSNTGELFF.

This clonotype has ten or more counts. The V and J genes are TRBV19 and TRBJ1-4; the D is unclear. V was shortened by 10 bases and J by 7 bases, with 16 bases between the two germline ends. Germline V gene sequence: CDR1 LNHDA, CDR2 SQIVND (reference sequence). The CDR3 is made up of 13 amino acids. The CDR3 spells CATSRSWGEKLFF. Written as DNA, the CDR3 is TGTGCCACCAGTAGGAGTTGGGGTGAAAAACTGTTTTTT.

V is TRBV20-1 and J is TRBJ2-5; TRBD2 matches 13 bases. CDR3 length: 18 amino acids. J was trimmed by 2 bases and V by 5 bases; bases with no gene match: 14. Germline loops: CDR1 DFQATT, CDR2 SNEGSKA (reference sequence). The CDR3 bases are TGCAGTGCTTCAAAGGGGGTCCCGGGACTAGCGGGGCAAGAGACCCAGTACTTC. This sequence encodes CSASKGVPGLAGQETQYF.

The J gene is TRBJ1-2, the V gene TRBV30; TRBD1 is a possible D gene (5 bases). The germline gives CDR1 GTSNPN, CDR2 SVGIG (reference sequence). The V end was cut by 3 bases, the J end by 8 bases, with 10 bases between. The CDR3 has 11 residues. In nucleotides, the CDR3 is TGTGCCTGGAGCACAGGCAAGGGCTACACCTTC. This sequence encodes CAWSTGKGYTF.

This clonotype was found many times. The chain combines TRBV20-1 with TRBJ2-7; 10 bases are a match to TRBD1. The length of the CDR3 is 15 residues. The germline V gene encodes CDR1 DFQATT and CDR2 SNEGSKA (reference sequence). V shed 2 bases, J shed 4 bases, and the junction held 8 bases outside the gene matches. DNA for the CDR3: TGCAGTGCTAGATTCGGGACAGGGGCCAGGTACGAGCAGTACTTC. Translated: CSARFGTGARYEQYF.

This clonotype was picked up many times. The V call is TRBV20-1, the J call TRBJ2-5; tentatively, D is TRBD1 (5 bases). Germline CDR1 reads DFQATT; CDR2 reads SNEGSKA (reference sequence). The CDR3 has 14 residues. The germline V and J ends were trimmed by 0 bases and 7 bases, with 15 bases remaining between them. CDR3 coding DNA: TGCAGTGCTAGAGATAGGCAGACAGTTGGGACCCAGTACTTC. It codes for CSARDRQTVGTQYF.

Ten or more counts support this clonotype. The V call is TRBV4-2, the J call TRBJ2-5; the D gene could be TRBD1 or TRBD2 (5 bases each). V was trimmed by 4 bases and J by 1 base, leaving 7 bases between them. Germline V lookup: CDR1 LGHNA, CDR2 YNFKEQ. The CDR3 is 13 residues long. The CDR3 DNA reads TGTGCCAGCAGCCCCGGGGCCCAAGAGACCCAGTACTTC. It yields the protein CASSPGAQETQYF.

Comments on this clonotype: A much larger clone lies one base from this, so it may be a read error. This chain joins TRBV5-1 and TRBJ2-1; TRBD1 matches 8 bases. The CDR3 has 13 residues. Germline lookup yields CDR1 SGHRS and CDR2 YFSETQ. In nucleotides, the CDR3 is TGCGCCAGCGGGGCAGGGGGCTACAATGAGCATTTCTTC. Residues: CASGAGGYNEHFF.

This clonotype was seen at least ten times. The chain recombines TRBV11-2 with TRBJ1-2; tentative D call: TRBD1 (5 bases). CDR3 length equals 14 residues. The V gene lost 8 bases and the J gene lost 0 bases, with 13 bases spanning the gap. Germline CDR1 is SGHAT and CDR2 is FQNNGV. Written as DNA, the CDR3 is TGTGCCAGCCGGGGGGGGACTACTAACTATGGCTACACCTTC. Protein: CASRGGTTNYGYTF.

This chain uses TRBV7-2 with TRBJ2-7, with 9 bases matching TRBD1. V lost 4 bases and J lost 1; bases outside the gene matches: 5. The germline V gene has CDR1 SGHTA and CDR2 FQGNSA. The CDR3 loop spans 15 amino acids. CDR3: CASSYRDRVSYEQYF. The CDR3 DNA sequence: TGTGCCAGCAGCTACCGGGACAGGGTATCCTACGAGCAGTACTTC. The variable domain in full, with the rest retrieved from reference TRBV7-2 and TRBJ2-7, is GAGVSQSPSNKVTEKGKDVELRCDPISGHTALYWYRQSLGQGLEFLIYFQGNSAPDKSGLPSDRFSAERTGGSVSTLTIQRTQQEDSAVYLCASSYRDRVSYEQYFGPGTRLTVT.

In this sample, this clonotype turned up a few times. V is TRBV7-3 and J is TRBJ2-3; 9 positions match TRBD2. The CDR3 sequence is 17 residues long. J lost 2 bases, V lost 0 bases, and 6 bases had no gene match. The germline V gene encodes CDR1 SGHTA and CDR2 FQGTGA. CDR3 loop: CASSLTLAGTFTDTQYF. Written as DNA, the CDR3 is TGTGCCAGCAGCTTAACGCTAGCGGGAACATTCACAGATACGCAGTATTTT.

This chain's CDR3 is CASSESNYNEQFF. CDR3 DNA: TGTGCCAGCAGTGAATCTAACTACAATGAGCAGTTCTTC. The chain uses TRBV6-1 and TRBJ2-1; D is ambiguous. Looked up from germline, CDR1 is MNHNS and CDR2 is SASEGT. The CDR3 covers 13 residues. The V end lost 2 bases, the J end lost 3 bases, and 5 bases lay between the germline ends.

V and J are TRBV18 and TRBJ1-4; 7 bases are shared with TRBD1. The trim removed 3 bases at V and 0 bases at J, leaving 4 bases unmatched. CDR3 size: 16 residues. Looked up from germline, CDR1 is KGHSH and CDR2 is LQKENI. CDR3 coding DNA: TGTGCCAGCTCACCCGGACAGGTTGCAACTAATGAAAAACTGTTTTTT. It specifies CASSPGQVATNEKLFF.